This TCR beta chain was found in a study of blood T cell repertoires in COVID-19. The overall study: From T cells, B-cell-depleted T cells, or PBMCs came the material, which was cDNA or gDNA.

In this sample, this clone turned up a few times. Produced via immunoSEQ multiplex PCR; TCRdb's table is partial and in-frame only. Counted here are roughly 83,000 clones, around nine tenths occurring once; the ten biggest clones make up about 7.8%. The V and J ends lost 3 bases and 3 bases, in that order; junction bases with no gene match: 10. The CDR3 is made up of 16 amino acids. Germline CDR1 is SNHLY and CDR2 is FYNNEI. The sample consisted of peripheral blood. The chain has TRBV2 and TRBJ1-1; 7 bases fit TRBD1. The sequence derives from an elderly man with active or convalescent COVID-19. Written as DNA, the CDR3 is TGTGCCAGCAGTGACTACAGGGGTCCTGGGGACACTGAAGCTTTCTTT. Translating it yields CASSDYRGPGDTEAFF.